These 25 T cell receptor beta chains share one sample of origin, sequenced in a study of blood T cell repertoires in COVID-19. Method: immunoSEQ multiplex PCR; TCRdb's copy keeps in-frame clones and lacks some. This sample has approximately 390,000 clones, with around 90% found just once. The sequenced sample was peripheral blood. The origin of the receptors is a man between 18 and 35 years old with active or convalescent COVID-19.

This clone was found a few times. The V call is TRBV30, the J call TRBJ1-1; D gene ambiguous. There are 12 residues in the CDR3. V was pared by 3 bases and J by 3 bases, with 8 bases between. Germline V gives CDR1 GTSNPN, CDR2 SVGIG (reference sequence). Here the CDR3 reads CAWRQEDTEAFF. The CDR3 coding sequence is TGTGCCTGGAGGCAGGAGGACACTGAAGCTTTCTTT.

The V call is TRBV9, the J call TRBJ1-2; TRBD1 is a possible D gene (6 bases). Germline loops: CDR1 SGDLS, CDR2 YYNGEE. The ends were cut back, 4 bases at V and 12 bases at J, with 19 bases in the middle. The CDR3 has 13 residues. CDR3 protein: CASSPIQGRRNTF. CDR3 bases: TGTGCCAGCAGCCCTATTCAGGGGCGCCGAAACACCTTC. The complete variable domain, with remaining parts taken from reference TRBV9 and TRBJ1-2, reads DSGVTQTPKHLITATGQRVTLRCSPRSGDLSVYWYQQSLDQGLQFLIQYYNGEERAKGNILERFSAQQFPDLHSELNLSSLELGDSALYFCASSPIQGRRNTFGSGTRLTVV.

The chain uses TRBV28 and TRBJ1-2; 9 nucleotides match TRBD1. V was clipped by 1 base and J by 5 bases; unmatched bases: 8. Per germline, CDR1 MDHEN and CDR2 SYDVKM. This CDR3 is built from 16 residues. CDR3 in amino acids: CASSLSRDRVGYGYTF. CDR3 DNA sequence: TGTGCCAGCAGTTTATCCCGGGACAGGGTTGGGTATGGCTACACCTTC.

In nucleotides, the CDR3 is TGTGCCAGCAGTTCTAATTTTGGGACAGATAACTATGGCTACACCTTC. It specifies CASSSNFGTDNYGYTF. The chain carries TRBV6-6 and TRBJ1-2; 7 nucleotides align to TRBD1. The CDR3 runs 16 residues. CDR1 is MNHNY and CDR2 is SVGAGI in the germline V gene (reference sequence). V gave up 4 bases and J gave up 1 base; unmatched junction bases: 9.

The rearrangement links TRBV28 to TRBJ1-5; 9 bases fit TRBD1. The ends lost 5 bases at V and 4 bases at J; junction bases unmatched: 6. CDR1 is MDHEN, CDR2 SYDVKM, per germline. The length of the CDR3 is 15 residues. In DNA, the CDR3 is TGTGCCAGCAGTCTCTCGACAGGGGGAAATCAGCCCCAGCATTTT. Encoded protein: CASSLSTGGNQPQHF.

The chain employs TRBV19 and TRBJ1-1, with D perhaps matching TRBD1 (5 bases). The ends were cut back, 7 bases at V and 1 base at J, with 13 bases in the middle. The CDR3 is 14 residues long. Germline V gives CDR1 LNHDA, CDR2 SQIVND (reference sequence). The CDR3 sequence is CASTPSDRNTEAFF. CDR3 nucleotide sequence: TGTGCCAGTACTCCTTCCGACAGGAACACTGAAGCTTTCTTT.

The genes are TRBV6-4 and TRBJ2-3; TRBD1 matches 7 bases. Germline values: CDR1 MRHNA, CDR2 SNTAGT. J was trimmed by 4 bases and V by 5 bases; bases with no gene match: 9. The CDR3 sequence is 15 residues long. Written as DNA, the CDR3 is TGTGCCAGCAGTAAAAACAGGGGAAGAGCAGATACGCAGTATTTT. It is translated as CASSKNRGRADTQYF.

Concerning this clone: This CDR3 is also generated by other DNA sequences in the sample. The DNA for the CDR3 is TGTGCCAGCAGTTTGGGGGGTAGCAATCAGCCCCAGCATTTT. Amino acids: CASSLGGSNQPQHF. The rearrangement joins TRBV27 to TRBJ1-5; a weak D match, TRBD1 (5 bases). Trimming removed 3 bases at V and 0 bases at J, with 6 bases between. The germline CDR1 and CDR2 sequences are MNHEY and SMNVEV (reference sequence). The CDR3 loop spans 14 amino acids.

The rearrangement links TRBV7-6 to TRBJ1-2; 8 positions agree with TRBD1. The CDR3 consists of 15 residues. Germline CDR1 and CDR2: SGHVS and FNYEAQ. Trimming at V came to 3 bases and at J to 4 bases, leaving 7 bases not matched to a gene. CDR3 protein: CASSFKTGGSYGYTF. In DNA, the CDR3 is TGTGCCAGCAGCTTTAAAACAGGGGGTTCCTATGGCTACACCTTC.

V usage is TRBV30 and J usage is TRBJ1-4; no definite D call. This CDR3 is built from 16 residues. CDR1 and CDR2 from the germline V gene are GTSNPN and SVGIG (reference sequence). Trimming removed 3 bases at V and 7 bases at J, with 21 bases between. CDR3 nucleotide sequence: TGTGCCTGGAGCCGCCCGGCGGGGAGCGTAAGTGAAAAACTGTTTTTT. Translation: CAWSRPAGSVSEKLFF.

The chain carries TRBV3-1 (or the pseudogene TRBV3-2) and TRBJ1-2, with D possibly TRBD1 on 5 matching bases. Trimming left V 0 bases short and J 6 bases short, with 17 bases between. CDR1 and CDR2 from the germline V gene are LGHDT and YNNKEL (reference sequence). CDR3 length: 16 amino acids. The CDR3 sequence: CASSQDQGRGTNGYTF. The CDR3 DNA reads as TGTGCCAGCAGCCAAGATCAGGGTCGAGGTACTAATGGCTACACCTTC.

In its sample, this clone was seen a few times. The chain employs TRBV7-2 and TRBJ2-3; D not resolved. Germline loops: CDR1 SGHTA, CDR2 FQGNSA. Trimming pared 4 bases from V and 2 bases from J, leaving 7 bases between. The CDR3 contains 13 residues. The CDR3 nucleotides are TGTGCCAGCAGCTCAGAGGCCACAGATACGCAGTATTTT. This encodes CASSSEATDTQYF.

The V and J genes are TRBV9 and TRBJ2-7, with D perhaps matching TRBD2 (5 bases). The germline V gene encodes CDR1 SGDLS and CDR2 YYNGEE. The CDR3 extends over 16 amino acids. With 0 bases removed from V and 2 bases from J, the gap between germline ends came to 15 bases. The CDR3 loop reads CASSVDSAAGPYEQYF. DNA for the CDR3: TGTGCCAGCAGCGTAGATTCTGCGGCGGGCCCCTACGAGCAGTACTTC.

CDR3 sequence: CASRGGPPITYNSPLHF. As DNA, the CDR3 is TGTGCCAGCCGCGGGGGGCCACCAATCACATATAATTCACCCCTCCACTTT. The V and J genes are TRBV27 and TRBJ1-6, with D perhaps TRBD1 (6 bases). Trimming took off 8 bases at V and 4 bases at J, with 21 bases between the two ends. Germline V lookup: CDR1 MNHEY, CDR2 SMNVEV (reference sequence). The CDR3 covers 17 residues.

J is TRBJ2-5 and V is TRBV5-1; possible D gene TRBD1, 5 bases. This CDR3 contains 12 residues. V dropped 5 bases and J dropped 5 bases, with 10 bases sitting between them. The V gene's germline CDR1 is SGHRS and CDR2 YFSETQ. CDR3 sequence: CASRGVSETQYF. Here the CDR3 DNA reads TGCGCCAGCAGAGGGGTTAGTGAGACCCAGTACTTC.

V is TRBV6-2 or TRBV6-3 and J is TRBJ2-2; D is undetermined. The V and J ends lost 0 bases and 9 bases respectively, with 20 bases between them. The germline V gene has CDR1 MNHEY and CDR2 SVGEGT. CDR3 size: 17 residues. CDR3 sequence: CASSYSMRWNEVRELFF. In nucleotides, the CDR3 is TGTGCCAGCAGTTACTCGATGAGGTGGAATGAGGTCCGGGAGCTGTTTTTT.

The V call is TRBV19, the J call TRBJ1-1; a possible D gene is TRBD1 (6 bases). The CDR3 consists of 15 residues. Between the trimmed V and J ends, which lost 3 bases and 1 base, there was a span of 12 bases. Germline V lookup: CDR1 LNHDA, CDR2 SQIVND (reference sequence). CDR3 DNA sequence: TGTGCCAGTAGTATTGAGGACAGACCGAACACTGAAGCTTTCTTT. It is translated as CASSIEDRPNTEAFF.

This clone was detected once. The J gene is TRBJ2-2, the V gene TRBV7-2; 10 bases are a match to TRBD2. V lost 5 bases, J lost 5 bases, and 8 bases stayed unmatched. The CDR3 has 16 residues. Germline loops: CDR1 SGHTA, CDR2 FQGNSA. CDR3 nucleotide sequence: TGTGCCAGCAGCCCCCGGTCTAGCGGGAGAACCGGGGAGCTGTTTTTT. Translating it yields CASSPRSSGRTGELFF.

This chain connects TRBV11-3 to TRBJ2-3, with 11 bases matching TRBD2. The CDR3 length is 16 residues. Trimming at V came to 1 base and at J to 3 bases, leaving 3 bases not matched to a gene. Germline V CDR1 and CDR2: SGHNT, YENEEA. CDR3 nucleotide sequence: TGTGCCAGCAGCTTAGTCACTAGCGGGGGAACAGATACGCAGTATTTT. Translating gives CASSLVTSGGTDTQYF.

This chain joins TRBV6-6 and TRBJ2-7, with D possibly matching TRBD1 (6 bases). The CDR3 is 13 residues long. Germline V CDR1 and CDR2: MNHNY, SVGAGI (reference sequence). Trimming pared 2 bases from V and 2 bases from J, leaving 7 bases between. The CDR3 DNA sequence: TGTGCCAGCAGTTACGAGGGGGCCTACGAGCAGTACTTC. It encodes CASSYEGAYEQYF.

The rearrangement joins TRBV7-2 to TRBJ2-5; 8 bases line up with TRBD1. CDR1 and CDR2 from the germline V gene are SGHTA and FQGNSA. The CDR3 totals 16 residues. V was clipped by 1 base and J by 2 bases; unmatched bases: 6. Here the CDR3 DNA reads TGTGCCAGCAGCTTAGGGACAGGGAGAAGGCAAGAGACCCAGTACTTC. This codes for CASSLGTGRRQETQYF.

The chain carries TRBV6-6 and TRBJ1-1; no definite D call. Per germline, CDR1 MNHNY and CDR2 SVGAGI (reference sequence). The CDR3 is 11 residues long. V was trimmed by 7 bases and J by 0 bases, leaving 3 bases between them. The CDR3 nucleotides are TGTGCCAGCATCGTGAACACTGAAGCTTTCTTT. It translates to CASIVNTEAFF.

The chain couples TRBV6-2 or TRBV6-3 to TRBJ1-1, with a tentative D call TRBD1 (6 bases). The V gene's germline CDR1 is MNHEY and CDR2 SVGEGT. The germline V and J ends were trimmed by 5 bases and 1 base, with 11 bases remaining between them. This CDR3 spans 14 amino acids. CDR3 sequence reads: CASSDRSGNTEAFF. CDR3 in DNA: TGTGCCAGCAGTGACAGGAGTGGGAACACTGAAGCTTTCTTT.

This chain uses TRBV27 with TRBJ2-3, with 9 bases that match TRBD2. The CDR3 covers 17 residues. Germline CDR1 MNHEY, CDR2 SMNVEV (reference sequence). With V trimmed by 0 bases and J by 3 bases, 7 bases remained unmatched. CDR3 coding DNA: TGTGCCAGCAGTTTATCGTGGGCGGGGGGGCTAACAGATACGCAGTATTTT. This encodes CASSLSWAGGLTDTQYF.

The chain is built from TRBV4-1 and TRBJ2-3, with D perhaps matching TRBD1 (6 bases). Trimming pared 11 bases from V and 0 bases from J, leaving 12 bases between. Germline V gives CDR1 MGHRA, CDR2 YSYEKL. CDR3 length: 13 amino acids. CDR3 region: CACRDISTDTQYF. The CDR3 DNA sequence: TGCGCCTGCCGGGACATTAGCACAGATACGCAGTATTTT.